This T cell receptor beta chain was sequenced during a study of CD8+ T cells in alopecia areata. Overall study results and limits: Lesional scalp displayed greater clonality than normal scalp, most notably in alopecia totalis/universalis. Against the mouse data, patients shared TCRs less clearly, possibly for HLA reasons.

After isolation, RNA underwent reverse transcription to generate cDNA as the sequencing template. Profiling relied on immunoSEQ multiplex PCR, and the TCRdb table lists in-frame clones only, not all of them. In the table there are around 30,000 clones, more than 60% of which are singletons. The researchers isolated CD4+ and CD8+ T cells from PBMCs by sorting. In regard to this clone: Its antigen is as yet unknown.

The sequence was collected from a human donor with alopecia areata. The specimen was NKG2D-low CD8+ T cells sorted from blood.

For the CDR3, the DNA is TGTGCCAGTAGTACACTAGCGGAGTACAATGAGCAGTTCTTC. It is translated as CASSTLAEYNEQFF. The chain recombines TRBV19 with TRBJ2-1; 8 bases match TRBD2. Trimming took 4 bases from V and 4 from J; bases not matched to a gene: 3. This CDR3 contains 14 residues. The germline V gene encodes CDR1 LNHDA and CDR2 SQIVND (reference sequence).